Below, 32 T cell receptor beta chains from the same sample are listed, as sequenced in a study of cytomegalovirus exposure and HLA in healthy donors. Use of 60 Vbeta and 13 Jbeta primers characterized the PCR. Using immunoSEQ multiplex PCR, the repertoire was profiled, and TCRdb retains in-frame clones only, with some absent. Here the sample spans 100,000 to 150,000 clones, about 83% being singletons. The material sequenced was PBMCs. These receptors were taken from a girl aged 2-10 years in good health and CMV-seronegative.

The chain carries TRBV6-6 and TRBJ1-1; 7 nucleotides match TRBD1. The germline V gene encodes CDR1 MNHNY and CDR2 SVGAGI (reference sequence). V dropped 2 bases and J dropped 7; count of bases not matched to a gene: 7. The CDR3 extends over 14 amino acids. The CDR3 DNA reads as TGTGCCAGCAGTTACCCTTCCACAGGGGTTGAAGCTTTCTTT. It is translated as CASSYPSTGVEAFF.

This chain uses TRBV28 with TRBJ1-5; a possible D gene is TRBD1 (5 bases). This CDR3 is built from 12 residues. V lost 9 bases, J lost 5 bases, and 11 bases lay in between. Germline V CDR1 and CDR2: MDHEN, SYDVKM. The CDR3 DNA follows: TGTGCCAGTCAGGCAGGGCATCAGCCCCAGCATTTT. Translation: CASQAGHQPQHF.

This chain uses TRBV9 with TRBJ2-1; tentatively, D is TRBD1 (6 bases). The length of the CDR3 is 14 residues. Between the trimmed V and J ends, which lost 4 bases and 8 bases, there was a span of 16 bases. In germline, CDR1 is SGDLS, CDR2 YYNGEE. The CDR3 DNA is TGTGCCAGCAGCTTGGGACACCGTGTAGATGAGCAGTTCTTC. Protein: CASSLGHRVDEQFF.

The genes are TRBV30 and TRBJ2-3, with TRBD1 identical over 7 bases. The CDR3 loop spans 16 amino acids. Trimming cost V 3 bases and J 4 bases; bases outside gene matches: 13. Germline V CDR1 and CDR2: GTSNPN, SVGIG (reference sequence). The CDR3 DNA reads TGTGCCTGGAGGGTACCCGGACAGGCCGATGCAGATACGCAGTATTTT. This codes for CAWRVPGQADADTQYF.

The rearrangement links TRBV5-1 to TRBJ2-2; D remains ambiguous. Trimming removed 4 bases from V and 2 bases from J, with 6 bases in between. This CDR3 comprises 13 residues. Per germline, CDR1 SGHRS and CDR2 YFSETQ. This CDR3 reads CASSQDNTGELFF. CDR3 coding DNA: TGCGCCAGCAGCCAGGATAACACCGGGGAGCTGTTTTTT.

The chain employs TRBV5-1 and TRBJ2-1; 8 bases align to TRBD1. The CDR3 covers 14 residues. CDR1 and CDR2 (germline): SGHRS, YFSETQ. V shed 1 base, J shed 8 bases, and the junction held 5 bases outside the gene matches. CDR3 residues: CASSLQQGVDEQFF. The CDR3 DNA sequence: TGCGCCAGCAGCTTGCAACAGGGGGTCGATGAGCAGTTCTTC.

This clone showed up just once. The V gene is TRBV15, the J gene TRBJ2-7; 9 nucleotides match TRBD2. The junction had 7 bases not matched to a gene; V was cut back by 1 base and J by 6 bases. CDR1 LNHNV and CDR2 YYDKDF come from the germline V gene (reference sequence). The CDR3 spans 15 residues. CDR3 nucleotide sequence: TGTGCCACCAGCAGAGGCACGGGACTAGCAGGCGAGCAGTACTTC. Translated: CATSRGTGLAGEQYF.

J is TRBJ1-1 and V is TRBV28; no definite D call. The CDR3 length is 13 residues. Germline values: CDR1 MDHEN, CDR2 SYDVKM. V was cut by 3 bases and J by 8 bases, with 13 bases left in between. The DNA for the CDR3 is TGTGCCAGCAGTTTCACAGCAAGGTTGGAAGCTTTCTTT. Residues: CASSFTARLEAFF.

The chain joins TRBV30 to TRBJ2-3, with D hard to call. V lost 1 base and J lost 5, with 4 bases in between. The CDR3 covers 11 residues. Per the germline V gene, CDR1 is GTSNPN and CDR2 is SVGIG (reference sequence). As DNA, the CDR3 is TGTGCCTGGAGTGCGGTAGATACGCAGTATTTT. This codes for CAWSAVDTQYF. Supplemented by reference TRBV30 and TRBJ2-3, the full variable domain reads SQTIHQWPATLVQPVGSPLSLECTVEGTSNPNLYWYRQAAGRGLQLLFYSVGIGQISSEVPQNLSASRPQDRQFILSSKKLLLSDSGFYLCAWSAVDTQYFGPGTRLTVL.

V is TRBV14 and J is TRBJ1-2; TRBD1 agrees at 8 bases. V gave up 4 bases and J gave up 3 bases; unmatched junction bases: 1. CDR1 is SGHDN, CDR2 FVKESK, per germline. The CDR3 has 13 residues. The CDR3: CASSPGQDYGYTF. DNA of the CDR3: TGTGCCAGCAGCCCGGGACAGGACTATGGCTACACCTTC.

The CDR3 bases are TGTGCCAGCAGTTTTAGTGGGCTTTACGAGCAGTACTTC. Translating gives CASSFSGLYEQYF. This rearrangement joins TRBV28 to TRBJ2-7; D is unresolved. The CDR3 length is 13 residues. V was cut by 3 bases and J by 4 bases, with 10 bases left in between. Germline-derived CDR1 and CDR2 are MDHEN and SYDVKM.

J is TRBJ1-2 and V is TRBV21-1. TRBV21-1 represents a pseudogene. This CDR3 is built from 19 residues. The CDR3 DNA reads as TGTGCCAGCCTCTTCCTTCTTGGGGGGGGCCCTCAAACTAACTATGGCTACACCTTC. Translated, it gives CASLFLLGGGPQTNYGYTF.

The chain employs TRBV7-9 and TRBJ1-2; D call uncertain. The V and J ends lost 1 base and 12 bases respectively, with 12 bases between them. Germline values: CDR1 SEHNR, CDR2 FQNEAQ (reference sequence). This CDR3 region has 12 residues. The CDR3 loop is CASSLDPGMHTF. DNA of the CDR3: TGTGCCAGCAGCTTAGATCCGGGGATGCACACCTTC.

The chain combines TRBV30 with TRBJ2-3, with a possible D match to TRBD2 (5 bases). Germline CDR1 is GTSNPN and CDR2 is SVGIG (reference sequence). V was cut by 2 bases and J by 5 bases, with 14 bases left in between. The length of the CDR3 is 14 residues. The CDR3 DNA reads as TGTGCCTGGAGTTCCGAGGGATTTGGAGATACGCAGTATTTT. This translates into CAWSSEGFGDTQYF. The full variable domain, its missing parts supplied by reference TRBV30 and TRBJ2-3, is SQTIHQWPATLVQPVGSPLSLECTVEGTSNPNLYWYRQAAGRGLQLLFYSVGIGQISSEVPQNLSASRPQDRQFILSSKKLLLSDSGFYLCAWSSEGFGDTQYFGPGTRLTVL.

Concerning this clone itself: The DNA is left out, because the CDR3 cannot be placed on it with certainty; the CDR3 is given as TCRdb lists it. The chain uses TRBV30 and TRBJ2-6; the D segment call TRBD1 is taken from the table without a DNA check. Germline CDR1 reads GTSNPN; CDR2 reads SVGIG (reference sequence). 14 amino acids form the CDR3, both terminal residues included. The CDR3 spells CAWSVGAGANVLTF.

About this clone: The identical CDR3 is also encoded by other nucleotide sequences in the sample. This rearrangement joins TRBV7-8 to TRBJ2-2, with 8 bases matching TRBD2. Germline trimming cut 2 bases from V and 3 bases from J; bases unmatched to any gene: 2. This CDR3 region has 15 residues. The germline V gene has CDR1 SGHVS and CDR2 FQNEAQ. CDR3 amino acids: CASSLLAGYTGELFF. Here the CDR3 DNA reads TGTGCCAGCAGCTTACTAGCGGGCTACACCGGGGAGCTGTTTTTT. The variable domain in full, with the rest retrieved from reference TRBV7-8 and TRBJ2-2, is GAGVSQSPRYKVAKRGQDVALRCDPISGHVSLFWYQQALGQGPEFLTYFQNEAQLDKSGLPSDRFFAERPEGSVSTLKIQRTQQEDSAVYLCASSLLAGYTGELFFGEGSRLTVL.

The CDR3 sequence: CASTHMEGAGTQYF. The CDR3 DNA sequence: TGTGCCAGCACCCACATGGAGGGGGCGGGGACCCAGTACTTC. This chain joins TRBV7-6 and TRBJ2-5, with a possible D match to TRBD1 (7 bases). This CDR3 is 14 amino acids long. The V gene's germline CDR1 is SGHVS and CDR2 FNYEAQ. The germline V and J ends were trimmed by 7 bases and 7 bases, with 19 bases remaining between them.

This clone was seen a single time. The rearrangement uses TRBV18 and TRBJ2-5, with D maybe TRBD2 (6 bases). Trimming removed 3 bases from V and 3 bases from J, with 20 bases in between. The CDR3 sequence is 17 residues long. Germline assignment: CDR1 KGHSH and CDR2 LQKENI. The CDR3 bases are TGTGCCAGCTCACCCACCCCCGGCGGGGTACCAAAAGAGACCCAGTACTTC. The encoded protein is CASSPTPGGVPKETQYF.

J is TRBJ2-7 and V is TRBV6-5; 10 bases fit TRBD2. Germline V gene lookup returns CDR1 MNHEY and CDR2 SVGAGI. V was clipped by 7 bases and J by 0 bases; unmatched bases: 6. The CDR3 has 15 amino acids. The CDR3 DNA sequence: TGTGCCAGCACTGAGCGGGGGGGATACTCCTACGAGCAGTACTTC. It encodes CASTERGGYSYEQYF.

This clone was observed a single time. CDR3 loop: CASSATGRSTEAFF. As DNA, the CDR3 is TGTGCCAGCAGCGCCACAGGGCGTAGCACTGAAGCTTTCTTT. V usage is TRBV9 and J usage is TRBJ1-1, with D tentatively TRBD1 (6 bases). The CDR3 totals 14 residues. CDR1 is SGDLS, CDR2 YYNGEE, per germline. Trimming stripped 3 bases from V and 4 bases from J, with 13 bases between.

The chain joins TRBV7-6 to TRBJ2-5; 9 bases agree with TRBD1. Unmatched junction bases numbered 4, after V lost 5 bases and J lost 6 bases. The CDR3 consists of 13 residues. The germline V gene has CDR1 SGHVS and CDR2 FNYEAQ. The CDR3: CASSRGQGKTQYF. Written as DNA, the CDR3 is TGTGCCAGCAGCCGGGGACAGGGAAAGACCCAGTACTTC.

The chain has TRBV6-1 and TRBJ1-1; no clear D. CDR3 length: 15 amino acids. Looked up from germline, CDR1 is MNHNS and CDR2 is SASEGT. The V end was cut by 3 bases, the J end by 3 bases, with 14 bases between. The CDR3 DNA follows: TGTGCCAGCAGTGAGTCGACAACAGCGGACACTGAAGCTTTCTTT. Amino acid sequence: CASSESTTADTEAFF.

The chain's CDR3 is CASSLGAGQGRSPLHF. CDR3 in DNA: TGCGCCAGCAGCTTGGGTGCGGGACAGGGACGTTCACCCCTCCACTTT. This rearrangement joins TRBV5-1 to TRBJ1-6, with 9 nucleotides matching TRBD1. The CDR3 contains 16 residues. Germline CDR1 is SGHRS and CDR2 is YFSETQ. J was trimmed by 9 bases and V by 0 bases; bases with no gene match: 7. The entire variable domain, with the rest obtained from reference TRBV5-1 and TRBJ1-6, is as follows: KAGVTQTPRYLIKTRGQQVTLSCSPISGHRSVSWYQQTPGQGLQFLFEYFSETQRNKGNFPGRFSGRQFSNSRSEMNVSTLELGDSALYLCASSLGAGQGRSPLHFGNGTRLTVT.

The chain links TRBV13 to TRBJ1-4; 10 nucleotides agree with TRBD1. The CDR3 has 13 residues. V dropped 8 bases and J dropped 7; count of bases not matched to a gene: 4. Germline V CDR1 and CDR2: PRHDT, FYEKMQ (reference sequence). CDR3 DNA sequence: TGTGCCAGCCGGACAGGGGGAAGTGAAAAACTGTTTTTT. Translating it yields CASRTGGSEKLFF.

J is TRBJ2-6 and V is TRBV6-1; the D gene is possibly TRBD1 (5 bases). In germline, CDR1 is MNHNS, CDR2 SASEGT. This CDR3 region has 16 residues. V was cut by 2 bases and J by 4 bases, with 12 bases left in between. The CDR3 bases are TGTGCCAGCAGTGAAATAGGGGCGGCCGGGGCCAACGTCCTGACTTTC. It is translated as CASSEIGAAGANVLTF.

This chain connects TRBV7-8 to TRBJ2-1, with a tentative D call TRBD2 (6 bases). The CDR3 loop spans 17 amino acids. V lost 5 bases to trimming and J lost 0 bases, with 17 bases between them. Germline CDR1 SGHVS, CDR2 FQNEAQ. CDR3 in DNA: TGTGCCAGCAGCCCCCGCTGGGGGGACCCCTCCTACAATGAGCAGTTCTTC. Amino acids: CASSPRWGDPSYNEQFF.

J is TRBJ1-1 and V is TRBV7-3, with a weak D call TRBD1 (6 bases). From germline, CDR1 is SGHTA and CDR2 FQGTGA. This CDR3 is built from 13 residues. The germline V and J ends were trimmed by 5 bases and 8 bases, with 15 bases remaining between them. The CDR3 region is CASSETGSSEAFF. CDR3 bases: TGTGCCAGCAGCGAGACAGGTTCTTCGGAAGCTTTCTTT.

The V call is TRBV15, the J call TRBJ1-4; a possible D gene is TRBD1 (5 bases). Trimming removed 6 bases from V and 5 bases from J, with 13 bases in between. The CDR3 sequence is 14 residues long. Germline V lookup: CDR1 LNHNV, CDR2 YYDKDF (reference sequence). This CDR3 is CATRQTARNEKLFF. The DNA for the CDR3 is TGTGCCACCAGACAGACAGCCCGCAATGAAAAACTGTTTTTT. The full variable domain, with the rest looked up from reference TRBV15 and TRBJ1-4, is DAMVIQNPRYQVTQFGKPVTLSCSQTLNHNVMYWYQQKSSQAPKLLFHYYDKDFNNEADTPDNFQSRRPNTSFCFLDIRSPGLGDTAMYLCATRQTARNEKLFFGSGTQLSVL.

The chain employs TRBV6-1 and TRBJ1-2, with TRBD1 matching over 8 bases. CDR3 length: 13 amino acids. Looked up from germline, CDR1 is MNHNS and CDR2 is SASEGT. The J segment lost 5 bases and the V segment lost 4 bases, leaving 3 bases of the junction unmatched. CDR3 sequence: CASSVDRGYGYTF. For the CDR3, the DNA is TGTGCCAGCAGTGTTGACAGGGGATATGGCTACACCTTC.

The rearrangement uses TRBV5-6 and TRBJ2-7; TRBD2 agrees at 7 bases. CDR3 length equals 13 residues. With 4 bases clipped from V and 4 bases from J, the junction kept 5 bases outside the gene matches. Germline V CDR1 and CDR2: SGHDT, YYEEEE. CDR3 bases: TGTGCCAGCAGCAAGGGACTATCTTACGAGCAGTACTTC. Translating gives CASSKGLSYEQYF.

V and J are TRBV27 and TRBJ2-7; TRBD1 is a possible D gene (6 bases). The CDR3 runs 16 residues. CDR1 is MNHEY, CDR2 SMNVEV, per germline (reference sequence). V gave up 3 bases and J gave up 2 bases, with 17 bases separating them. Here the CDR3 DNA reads TGTGCCAGCAGTTTGGGCCAGGGGTCCATTCCCTACGAGCAGTACTTC. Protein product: CASSLGQGSIPYEQYF.

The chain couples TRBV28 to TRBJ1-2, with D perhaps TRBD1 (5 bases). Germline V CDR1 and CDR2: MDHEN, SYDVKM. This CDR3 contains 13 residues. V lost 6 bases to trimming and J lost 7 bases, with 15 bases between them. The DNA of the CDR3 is TGTGCCAGCAGCGCAGGGAAGTCAACTGGCTACACCTTC. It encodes CASSAGKSTGYTF.